The T cell receptor beta chain under discussion was sequenced for a study of T cell repertoires in cytomegalovirus infection. MiXCR, applied by TCRdb to the reads, yields one record per CDR3 protein. This sample has around 550,000 distinct CDR3 sequences, with more than 20% found just once. This clonotype came up a few times. This CDR3 is built from 14 residues. CDR1 SGHTA and CDR2 FQGNSA come from the germline V gene. V gave up 4 bases and J gave up 8 bases, with 15 bases separating them. The chain links TRBV7-2 to TRBJ2-1; D gene unclear. Source material: PBMCs. This clonotype was sampled from a human donor in good health (CMV status not recorded). Some clones in this sample may be carry-over from other donors' samples. CDR3 bases: TGTGCCAGCAGCTCGCGGATCCGGTGGCATGAGCAGTTCTTC. Protein sequence: CASSSRIRWHEQFF.